This TCR beta chain was sequenced during a study of cytomegalovirus exposure and HLA in healthy donors. Primers for the PCR totalled 60 Vbeta and 13 Jbeta. The table came from immunoSEQ multiplex PCR; TCRdb's copy has only in-frame clones and leaves some out. Of roughly 110,000 clones in the sample, approximately 80% were seen once. Trimming removed 8 bases at V and 3 bases at J, with 11 bases between. The length of the CDR3 is 13 residues. Germline loops: CDR1 MDHEN, CDR2 SYDVKM. The receptor was isolated from a woman aged 25-40 years in good health and CMV-seropositive. The sequenced material came from PBMCs. The rearrangement uses TRBV28 and TRBJ2-1; D is perhaps TRBD1 (5 bases). CDR3 amino acids: CASGNRGYNEQFF. CDR3 sequence (DNA): TGTGCCAGCGGAAATAGGGGCTACAATGAGCAGTTCTTC.